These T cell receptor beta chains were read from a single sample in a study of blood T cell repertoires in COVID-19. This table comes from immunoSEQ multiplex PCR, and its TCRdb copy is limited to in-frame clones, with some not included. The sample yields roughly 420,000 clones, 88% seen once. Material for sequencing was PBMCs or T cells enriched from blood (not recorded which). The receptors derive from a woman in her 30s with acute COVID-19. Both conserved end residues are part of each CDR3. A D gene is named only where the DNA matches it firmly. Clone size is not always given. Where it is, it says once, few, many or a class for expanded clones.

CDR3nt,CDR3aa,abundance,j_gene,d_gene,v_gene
TGTGCCAGCAGCATCCGGGACAGGCGCACAGATACGCAGTATTTT,CASSIRDRRTDTQYF,.,TRBJ2-3,TRBD1,TRBV3-1/TRBV3-2
TGTGCCAGCAACGTAGACAGGGCCTACGAGCAGTACTTC,CASNVDRAYEQYF,.,TRBJ2-7,TRBD1,TRBV5-6
TGTGCCAGCAGTTACGGGACAGTGGGGATGTACGAGCAGTACTTC,CASSYGTVGMYEQYF,.,TRBJ2-7,TRBD1,TRBV6-2/TRBV6-3
TGTGCCAGCAGCTTCCCCGGCGGGCCCCAGCATTTT,CASSFPGGPQHF,.,TRBJ1-5,.,TRBV11-2
TGTGCCAGCAGCTGGGGAGGTGGACAGGGCTACAATGAGCAGTTCTTC,CASSWGGGQGYNEQFF,.,TRBJ2-1,TRBD1,TRBV7-9
TGTGCCACACGTTACAGCGGACAGGGTGGAGAGACCCAGTACTTC,CATRYSGQGGETQYF,.,TRBJ2-5,TRBD1,TRBV7-9
TGTGCCAGCAGCTCCGGCGGGGTAAACACAGATACGCAGTATTTT,CASSSGGVNTDTQYF,.,TRBJ2-3,.,TRBV5-6
TGCGCCAGCAGCTTTACGGGACTAGCGGGCGGGGAGCTGTTTTTT,CASSFTGLAGGELFF,.,TRBJ2-2,TRBD2,TRBV5-1
TGCGCCAGCAGCCAAGGGCTAGCGGGGGGCCCCGGGGGGCAGTTCTTC,CASSQGLAGGPGGQFF,.,TRBJ2-1,TRBD2,TRBV4-1
TGTGCCAGCAGCTCCCGGACAGGGACCGGGGAGCTGTTTTTT,CASSSRTGTGELFF,few,TRBJ2-2,TRBD1,TRBV14
TGCGCCAGCAGCCGAAGACAGGGAAACACTGAAGCTTTCTTT,CASSRRQGNTEAFF,.,TRBJ1-1,TRBD1,TRBV5-1
TGTGCCAGCAGCGCAGGGGGCGTCGGGGAGACCCAGTACTTC,CASSAGGVGETQYF,once,TRBJ2-5,TRBD1,TRBV7-8
TGTGCCAGTAGTATAGATCTGGGAGGAAACCAGCCCCAGCATTTT,CASSIDLGGNQPQHF,.,TRBJ1-5,.,TRBV19
TGTGCCAGCAGTGAATCTAGATACGGGGGCACTGAAGCTTTCTTT,CASSESRYGGTEAFF,.,TRBJ1-1,.,TRBV6-1
TGTGCCAGCAGCTTGCCCAGTTATACGCAGTATTTT,CASSLPSYTQYF,.,TRBJ2-3,.,TRBV11-2
TGTGCCAGCAGGACAACCGGGACAGTCTCCTACGAGCAGTACTTC,CASRTTGTVSYEQYF,few,TRBJ2-7,TRBD1,TRBV7-9
TGTGCCAGCAGTAGACAGGGGGATCAGCCCCAGCATTTT,CASSRQGDQPQHF,.,TRBJ1-5,TRBD1,TRBV2
TGTGCCAGCTCACCAATAGTACTAGCGGGGGACACAGATACGCAGTATTTT,CASSPIVLAGDTDTQYF,.,TRBJ2-3,TRBD2,TRBV18
TGTGCCAGCATGGGGGGGGTCCACGAAAAACTGTTTTTT,CASMGGVHEKLFF,once,TRBJ1-4,.,TRBV27
TGCGCCAGCAGGACTTCCCAGACCACTGAAGCTTTCTTT,CASRTSQTTEAFF,.,TRBJ1-1,.,TRBV5-1
TGTGCCAGCAGCTTAACGGTAGCGGGGGATCCCTACAATGAGCAGTTCTTC,CASSLTVAGDPYNEQFF,.,TRBJ2-1,TRBD2,TRBV7-3
TGTGCCAGCACTTCAGGAGGCACCGGGGAGCTGTTTTTT,CASTSGGTGELFF,few,TRBJ2-2,.,TRBV6-5
TGTGCCAGCTCACCAAATCCAGGCAGGTCGAACACTGAAGCTTTCTTT,CASSPNPGRSNTEAFF,.,TRBJ1-1,.,TRBV18
TGTGCCAGCAGTAAACAGGAGAACACTGAAGCTTTCTTT,CASSKQENTEAFF,.,TRBJ1-1,.,TRBV2
TGCGCCAGCAGCGGGGCAGAGCAAGAGACCCAGTACTTC,CASSGAEQETQYF,.,TRBJ2-5,.,TRBV5-1
TGTGCCAGCAGCTTGCGGACAGTATCTGAGTACAGGAAGTCCTACGAGCAGTACTTC,CASSLRTVSEYRKSYEQYF,.,TRBJ2-7,.,TRBV7-2
TGCGCCAGCAGCTTGGGAACAGGCCCCGGGCAGCCCCAGCATTTT,CASSLGTGPGQPQHF,.,TRBJ1-5,.,TRBV5-1
TGCGCCAGCAGCTTGGAGGGGGAGTCCTACGGGGAGCTGTTTTTT,CASSLEGESYGELFF,.,TRBJ2-2,.,TRBV5-1
TGTGCCAGCAGGGGCGCAGGAGAAAAACTGTTTTTT,CASRGAGEKLFF,.,TRBJ1-4,.,TRBV6-6
TGTGCCAGCAGCTTAGCGCTGCTAGCGGGGGCCCTCTCCTACAATGAGCAGTTCTTC,CASSLALLAGALSYNEQFF,.,TRBJ2-1,TRBD2,TRBV7-9
TGTGCCAGCTCACAGCAGACAGGGTTCACCTTC,CASSQQTGFTF,.,TRBJ1-2,TRBD1,TRBV18
TGCGCCAGCAACATACCCCGGGACAGGGTAAATCAGCCCCAGCATTTT,CASNIPRDRVNQPQHF,.,TRBJ1-5,TRBD1,TRBV5-1
TGTGCCAGCAGCTTAGCGATTACAGGGACCTCTGGAAACACCATATATTTT,CASSLAITGTSGNTIYF,.,TRBJ1-3,.,TRBV7-9
TGCGCCAGCAGCTTGTGGACAGGGGCGGGTGAAAAACTGTTTTTT,CASSLWTGAGEKLFF,.,TRBJ1-4,TRBD1,TRBV5-1
TGTGCCAGCTCACATACACACACCGGGGAGCTGTTTTTT,CASSHTHTGELFF,.,TRBJ2-2,.,TRBV18
TGTGCCAGCAGCTTAGCTCCCCAGGGTGCCTACGAGCAGTACTTC,CASSLAPQGAYEQYF,.,TRBJ2-7,.,TRBV7-8
TGCGCCAGCAGCTTGGGACTACTAGCGGGGACGCAGTTCTTC,CASSLGLLAGTQFF,.,TRBJ2-1,TRBD2,TRBV5-1
TGTGCCAGCAGTTTCCTGCGCGATACGCAGTATTTT,CASSFLRDTQYF,.,TRBJ2-3,.,TRBV27
TGTGCCACCAGGCGGGGGTTGGGTCAGCCCCAGCATTTT,CATRRGLGQPQHF,.,TRBJ1-5,.,TRBV15
TGTGCCAGCACCAACCCAGGGGTGGCCTATAATTCACCCCTCCACTTT,CASTNPGVAYNSPLHF,.,TRBJ1-6,.,TRBV7-9
TGCAGTGCTAGTAATAGCGGGGGGTGGGACGAGCAGTACTTC,CSASNSGGWDEQYF,.,TRBJ2-7,TRBD2,TRBV20-1
TGTGCCACCAGTGACGGCGGCGGCTACACCTTC,CATSDGGGYTF,once,TRBJ1-2,.,TRBV24-1
TGCAGCGTTGAAGCTGCAGGGGACACTGAAGCTTTCTTT,CSVEAAGDTEAFF,.,TRBJ1-1,.,TRBV29-1
TGTGCCAGCAGATACCGGGACAGAAGCTCCTACGAGCAGTACTTC,CASRYRDRSSYEQYF,.,TRBJ2-7,TRBD1,TRBV6-5
TGTGCCAGCAGCCCTGGGACAGTATCTGGAAACACCATATATTTT,CASSPGTVSGNTIYF,.,TRBJ1-3,TRBD1,TRBV7-8
TGTGCCACCAGCAGGCAGACAGGGATGAACACTGAAGCTTTCTTT,CATSRQTGMNTEAFF,.,TRBJ1-1,TRBD1,TRBV15
TGTGCCAGTAGTATACATCGGGGGTTGGAAGAGACCCAGTACTTC,CASSIHRGLEETQYF,.,TRBJ2-5,.,TRBV19
TGCGCCAGCAGCCAAGATCGGGGGACTAATGAAAAACTGTTTTTT,CASSQDRGTNEKLFF,once,TRBJ1-4,.,TRBV4-3